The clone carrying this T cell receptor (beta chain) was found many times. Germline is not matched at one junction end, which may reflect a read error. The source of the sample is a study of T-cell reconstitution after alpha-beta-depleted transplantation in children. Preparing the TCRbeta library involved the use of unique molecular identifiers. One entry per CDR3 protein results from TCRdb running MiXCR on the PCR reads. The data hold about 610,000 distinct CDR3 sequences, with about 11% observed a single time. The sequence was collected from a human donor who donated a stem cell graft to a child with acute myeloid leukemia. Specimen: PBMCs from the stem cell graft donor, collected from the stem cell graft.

CDR3 coding DNA: TGTGCCAGCAGCTTGGTCAGCTACAATGAGCAGTTCTTC. Protein: CASSLVSYNEQFF. The chain recombines TRBV5-1 with TRBJ2-1; D not resolved. Germline V gene sequence: CDR1 SGHRS, CDR2 YFSETQ. The CDR3 has 13 residues.